The clone carrying this T cell receptor beta chain has more than one count but fewer than ten. TCRdb re-derived calls from the 5' RACE reads in MiXCR, one entry per CDR3 protein. Among 45,000 to 60,000 distinct CDR3 sequences listed, roughly 14% were seen once. This record belongs to a study of T cells of healthy individuals. Trimming took 0 bases from V and 3 from J, leaving 15 bases between them. The CDR3 is made up of 17 amino acids. Germline CDR1 SGHRS, CDR2 YFSETQ. V is TRBV5-1 and J is TRBJ2-2; D uncertain. The receptor comes from a human donor in good health. CDR3 protein: CASSLARNLYDTGELFF. CDR3 nucleotide sequence: TGCGCCAGCAGCTTGGCTCGCAACCTATATGACACCGGGGAGCTGTTTTTT.